These 7 T cell receptor beta chains were all obtained from the same sample, sequenced in a study of cytomegalovirus exposure and HLA in healthy donors. Use of 60 Vbeta and 13 Jbeta primers characterized the PCR. The repertoire was sequenced with immunoSEQ multiplex PCR; TCRdb's copy has only in-frame clones and lacks some. The sample holds more than 150,000 clones, almost 85% seen once. The sequenced material came from PBMCs. These receptor sequences come from a boy aged 10-17 years in good health and CMV-seronegative.

The V and J genes are TRBV9 and TRBJ2-7, with TRBD2 identical over 8 bases. CDR3 length equals 16 residues. The junction had 10 bases not matched to a gene; V was cut back by 3 bases and J by 2 bases. Germline CDR1 and CDR2: SGDLS and YYNGEE. As DNA, the CDR3 is TGTGCCAGCAGCGCCGGGGGGGCGTTTGGGGCCTACGAGCAGTACTTC. It yields the protein CASSAGGAFGAYEQYF.

This chain's CDR3 is CASSFGQPIYGYTF. CDR3 in DNA: TGTGCCAGCAGCTTCGGACAGCCAATCTATGGCTACACCTTC. The V call is TRBV7-2, the J call TRBJ1-2, with D possibly TRBD1 on 6 matching bases. Germline V gene lookup returns CDR1 SGHTA and CDR2 FQGNSA. Trimming removed 3 bases at V and 4 bases at J, with 12 bases between. This CDR3 region has 14 residues.

The rearrangement uses TRBV5-1 and TRBJ2-2; the D is unclear. The CDR3 contains 16 residues. V lost 4 bases, J lost 2 bases, and 15 bases lay in between. Germline lookup yields CDR1 SGHRS and CDR2 YFSETQ. CDR3: CASSPGIDTNTGELFF. For the CDR3, the DNA is TGCGCCAGCAGCCCCGGAATTGACACCAACACCGGGGAGCTGTTTTTT.

J is TRBJ1-2 and V is TRBV27, with 8 bases that match TRBD1. The length of the CDR3 is 15 residues. Germline-derived CDR1 and CDR2 are MNHEY and SMNVEV (reference sequence). V was clipped by 6 bases and J by 5 bases; unmatched bases: 11. CDR3: CASRRRPGQEYGYTF. In DNA form, the CDR3 reads TGTGCCAGCAGACGAAGACCGGGACAGGAATATGGCTACACCTTC.

The chain combines TRBV30 with TRBJ1-4; D may be TRBD1 (5 bases). Trimming took 1 base from V and 7 from J, leaving 10 bases between them. The CDR3 covers 13 residues. Germline V lookup: CDR1 GTSNPN, CDR2 SVGIG (reference sequence). In DNA, the CDR3 is TGTGCCTGGAGTGCGGCAGGGCGTGAAAAACTGTTTTTT. This translates into CAWSAAGREKLFF.

This chain uses TRBV2 with TRBJ2-7; D might be TRBD2 (6 bases). Germline-derived CDR1 and CDR2 are SNHLY and FYNNEI. Trimming pared 6 bases from V and 2 bases from J, leaving 11 bases between. CDR3 length: 13 residues. This CDR3 reads CASRRAGTYEQYF. In DNA, the CDR3 is TGTGCCAGCAGGCGGGCGGGGACCTACGAGCAGTACTTC.

The chain has TRBV9 and TRBJ2-7; D is ambiguous. The CDR3 has 12 residues. Germline V gene data show CDR1 as SGDLS and CDR2 as YYNGEE. Trimming pared 5 bases from V and 7 bases from J, leaving 13 bases between. The CDR3 protein is CASSSGSSEQYF. CDR3 bases: TGTGCCAGCAGTTCCGGGTCCTCTGAGCAGTACTTC.